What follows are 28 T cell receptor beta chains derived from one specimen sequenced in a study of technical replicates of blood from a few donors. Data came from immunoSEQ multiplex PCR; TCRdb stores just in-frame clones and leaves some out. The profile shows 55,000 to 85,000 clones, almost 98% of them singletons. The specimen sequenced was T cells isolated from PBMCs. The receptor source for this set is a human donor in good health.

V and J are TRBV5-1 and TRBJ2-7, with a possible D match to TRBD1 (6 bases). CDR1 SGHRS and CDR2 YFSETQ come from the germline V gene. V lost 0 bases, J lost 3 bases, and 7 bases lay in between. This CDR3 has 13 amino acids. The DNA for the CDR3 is TGCGCCAGCAGCTTGGGACAGGTCTACGAGCAGTACTTC. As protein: CASSLGQVYEQYF.

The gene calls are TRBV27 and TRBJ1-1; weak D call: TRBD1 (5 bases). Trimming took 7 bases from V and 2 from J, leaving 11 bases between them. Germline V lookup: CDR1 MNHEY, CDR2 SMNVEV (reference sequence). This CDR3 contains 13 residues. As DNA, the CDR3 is TGTGCCAGCACAGGGAGGGCAAACACTGAAGCTTTCTTT. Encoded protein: CASTGRANTEAFF.

CDR3 in amino acids: CASSPSGRAGYTF. Written as DNA, the CDR3 is TGTGCCAGCAGCCCTAGCGGCAGGGCTGGCTACACCTTC. The V call is TRBV6-5, the J call TRBJ1-2; a possible D gene is TRBD1 (5 bases). This CDR3 has 13 residues. Germline CDR1 and CDR2: MNHEY and SVGAGI. Trimming removed 6 bases from V and 7 bases from J, with 15 bases in between.

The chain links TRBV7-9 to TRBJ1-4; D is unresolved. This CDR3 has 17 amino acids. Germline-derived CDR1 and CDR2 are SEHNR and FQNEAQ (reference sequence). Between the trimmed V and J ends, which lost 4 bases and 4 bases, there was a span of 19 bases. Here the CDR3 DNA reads TGTGCCAGCAGCTCAAATCGGCTTGGCGGAGTTAATGAAAAACTGTTTTTT. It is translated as CASSSNRLGGVNEKLFF.

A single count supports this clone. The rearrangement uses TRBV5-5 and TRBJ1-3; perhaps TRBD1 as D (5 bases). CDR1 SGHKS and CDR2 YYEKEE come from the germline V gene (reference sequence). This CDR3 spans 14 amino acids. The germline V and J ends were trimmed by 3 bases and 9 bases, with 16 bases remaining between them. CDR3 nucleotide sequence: TGTGCCAGCAGCTCGGAGCAGGGATTCGGCACCATATATTTT. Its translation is CASSSEQGFGTIYF.

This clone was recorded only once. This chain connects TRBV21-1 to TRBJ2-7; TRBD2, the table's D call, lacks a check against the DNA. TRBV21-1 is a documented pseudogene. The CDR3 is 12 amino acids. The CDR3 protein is CASSKGEDEQYF. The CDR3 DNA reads TGTGCCAGCAGCAAAGGGGAGGACGAGCAGTACTTC.

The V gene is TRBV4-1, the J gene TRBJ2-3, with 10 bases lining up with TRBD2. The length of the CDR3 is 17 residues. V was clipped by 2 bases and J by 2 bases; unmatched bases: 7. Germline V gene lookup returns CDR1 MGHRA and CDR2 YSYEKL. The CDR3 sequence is CASSQNPLAGDTDTQYF. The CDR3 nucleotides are TGCGCCAGCAGCCAAAATCCCCTAGCGGGGGACACAGATACGCAGTATTTT.

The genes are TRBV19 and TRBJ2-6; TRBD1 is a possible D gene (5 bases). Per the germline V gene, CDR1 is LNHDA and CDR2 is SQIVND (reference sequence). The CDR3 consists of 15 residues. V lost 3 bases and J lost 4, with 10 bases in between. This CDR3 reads CASSIGGAGANVLTF. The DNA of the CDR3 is TGTGCCAGTAGTATTGGTGGGGCCGGGGCCAACGTCCTGACTTTC.

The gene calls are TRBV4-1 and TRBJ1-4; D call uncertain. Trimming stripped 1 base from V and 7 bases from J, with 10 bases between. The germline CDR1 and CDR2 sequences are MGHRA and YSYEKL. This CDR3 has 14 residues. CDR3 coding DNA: TGCGCCAGCAGCCAAGTCCCAGTTGGTGAAAAACTGTTTTTT. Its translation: CASSQVPVGEKLFF.

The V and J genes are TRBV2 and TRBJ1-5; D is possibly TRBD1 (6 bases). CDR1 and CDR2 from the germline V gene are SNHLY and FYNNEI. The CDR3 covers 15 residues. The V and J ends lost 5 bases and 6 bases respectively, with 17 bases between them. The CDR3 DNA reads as TGTGCCAGCAGTTTTCGTCAGGGGTCAAGTCAGCCCCAGCATTTT. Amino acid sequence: CASSFRQGSSQPQHF. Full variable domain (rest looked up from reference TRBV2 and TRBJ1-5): EPEVTQTPSHQVTQMGQEVILRCVPISNHLYFYWYRQILGQKVEFLVSFYNNEISEKSEIFDDQFSVERPDGSNFTLKIRSTKLEDSAMYFCASSFRQGSSQPQHFGDGTRLSIL.

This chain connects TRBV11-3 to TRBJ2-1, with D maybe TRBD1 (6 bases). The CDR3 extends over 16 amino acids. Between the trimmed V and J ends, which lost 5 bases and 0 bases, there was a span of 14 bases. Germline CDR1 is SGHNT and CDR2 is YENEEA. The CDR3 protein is CASSPDTGSSYNEQFF. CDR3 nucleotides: TGTGCCAGCAGCCCGGATACAGGGAGCTCCTACAATGAGCAGTTCTTC.

The CDR3 here is CASSVEQGNTIYF. CDR3 coding DNA: TGTGCCAGCAGCGTAGAACAAGGAAACACCATATATTTT. J is TRBJ1-3 and V is TRBV9; D uncertain. V dropped 0 bases and J dropped 4 bases, with 5 bases sitting between them. The CDR3 extends over 13 amino acids. Germline CDR1 reads SGDLS; CDR2 reads YYNGEE.

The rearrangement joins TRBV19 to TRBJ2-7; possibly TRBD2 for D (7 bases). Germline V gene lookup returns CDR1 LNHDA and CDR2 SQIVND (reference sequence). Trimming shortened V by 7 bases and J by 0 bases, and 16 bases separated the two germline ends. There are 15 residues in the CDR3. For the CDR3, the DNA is TGTGCCAGTACACCCGAGGGGGGGAGCTCCTACGAGCAGTACTTC. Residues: CASTPEGGSSYEQYF.

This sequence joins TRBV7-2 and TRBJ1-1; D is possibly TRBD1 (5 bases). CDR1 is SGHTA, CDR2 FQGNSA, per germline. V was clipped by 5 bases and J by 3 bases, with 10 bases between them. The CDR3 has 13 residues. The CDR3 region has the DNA TGTGCCAGCAGCCACTTAGGGGACACTGAAGCTTTCTTT. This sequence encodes CASSHLGDTEAFF.

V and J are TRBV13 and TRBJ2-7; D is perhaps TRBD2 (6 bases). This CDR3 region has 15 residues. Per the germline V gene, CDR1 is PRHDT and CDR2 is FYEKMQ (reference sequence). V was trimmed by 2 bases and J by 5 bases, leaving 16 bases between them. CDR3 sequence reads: CASSLLAEEGNEQYF. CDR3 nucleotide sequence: TGTGCCAGCAGCTTATTAGCGGAGGAGGGGAACGAGCAGTACTTC.

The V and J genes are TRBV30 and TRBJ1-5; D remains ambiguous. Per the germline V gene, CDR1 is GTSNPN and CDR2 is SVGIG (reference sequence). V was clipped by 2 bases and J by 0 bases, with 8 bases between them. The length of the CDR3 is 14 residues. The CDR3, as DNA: TGTGCCTGGAGTAACGGGTATAGCAATCAGCCCCAGCATTTT. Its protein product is CAWSNGYSNQPQHF.

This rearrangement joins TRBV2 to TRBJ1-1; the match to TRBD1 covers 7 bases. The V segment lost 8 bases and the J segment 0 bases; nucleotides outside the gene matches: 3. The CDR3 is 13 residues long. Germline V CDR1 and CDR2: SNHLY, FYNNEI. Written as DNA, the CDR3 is TGTGCCAGCCGGGACAGCTTGAACACTGAAGCTTTCTTT. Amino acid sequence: CASRDSLNTEAFF.

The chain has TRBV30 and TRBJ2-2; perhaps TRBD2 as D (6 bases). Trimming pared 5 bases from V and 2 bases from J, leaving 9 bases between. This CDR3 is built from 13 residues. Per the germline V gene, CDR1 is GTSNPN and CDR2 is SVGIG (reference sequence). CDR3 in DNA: TGTGCCTGGGGGGGGATAAACACCGGGGAGCTGTTTTTT. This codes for CAWGGINTGELFF.

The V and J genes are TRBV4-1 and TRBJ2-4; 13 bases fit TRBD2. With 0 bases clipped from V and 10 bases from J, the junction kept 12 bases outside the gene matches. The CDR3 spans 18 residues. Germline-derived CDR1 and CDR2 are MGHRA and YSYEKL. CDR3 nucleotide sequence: TGCGCCAGCAGCCAAGACGAGTTAGGACTAGCGGGAGAAAGAATTCAGTACTTC. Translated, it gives CASSQDELGLAGERIQYF.

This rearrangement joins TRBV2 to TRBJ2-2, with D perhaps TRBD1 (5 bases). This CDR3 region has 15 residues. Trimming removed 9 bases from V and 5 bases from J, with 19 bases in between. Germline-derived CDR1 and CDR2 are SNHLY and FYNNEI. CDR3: CASRIAGFGTGELFF. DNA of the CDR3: TGTGCCAGTAGAATCGCAGGGTTCGGGACCGGGGAGCTGTTTTTT.

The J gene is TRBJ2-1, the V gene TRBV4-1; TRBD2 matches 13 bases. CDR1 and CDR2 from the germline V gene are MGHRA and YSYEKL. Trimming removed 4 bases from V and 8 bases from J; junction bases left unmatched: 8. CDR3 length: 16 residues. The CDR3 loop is CASSPVETSGGYEQFF. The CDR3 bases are TGCGCCAGCAGCCCCGTGGAGACTAGCGGGGGGTATGAGCAGTTCTTC.

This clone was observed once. The CDR3 is CASSLSAGIGSTEAFF. The CDR3 DNA reads as TGCGCCAGCAGCTTGTCTGCAGGGATAGGAAGCACTGAAGCTTTCTTT. The chain carries TRBV5-1 and TRBJ1-1; the D gene is possibly TRBD1 (5 bases). Germline loops: CDR1 SGHRS, CDR2 YFSETQ. Trimming stripped 1 base from V and 4 bases from J, with 17 bases between. This CDR3 is built from 16 residues.

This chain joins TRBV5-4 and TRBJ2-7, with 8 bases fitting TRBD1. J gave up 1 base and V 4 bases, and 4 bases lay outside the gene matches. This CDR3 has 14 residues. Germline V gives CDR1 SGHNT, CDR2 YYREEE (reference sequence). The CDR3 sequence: CASSPGQVSYEQYF. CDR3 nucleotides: TGTGCCAGCAGCCCGGGACAGGTTTCCTACGAGCAGTACTTC.

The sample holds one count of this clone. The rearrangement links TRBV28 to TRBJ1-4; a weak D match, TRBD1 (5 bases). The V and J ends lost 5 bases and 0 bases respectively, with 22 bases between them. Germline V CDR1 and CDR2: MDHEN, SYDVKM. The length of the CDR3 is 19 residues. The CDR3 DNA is TGTGCCAGCAGTCTGGACAAGGGGCCCCGGGTCGCAACTAATGAAAAACTGTTTTTT. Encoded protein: CASSLDKGPRVATNEKLFF.

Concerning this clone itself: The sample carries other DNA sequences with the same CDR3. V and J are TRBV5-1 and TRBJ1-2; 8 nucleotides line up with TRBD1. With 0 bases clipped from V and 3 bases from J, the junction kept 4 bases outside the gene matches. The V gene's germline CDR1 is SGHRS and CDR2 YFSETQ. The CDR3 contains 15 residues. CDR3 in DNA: TGCGCCAGCAGCTTGGGACAGGGGAGAGACTATGGCTACACCTTC. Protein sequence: CASSLGQGRDYGYTF.

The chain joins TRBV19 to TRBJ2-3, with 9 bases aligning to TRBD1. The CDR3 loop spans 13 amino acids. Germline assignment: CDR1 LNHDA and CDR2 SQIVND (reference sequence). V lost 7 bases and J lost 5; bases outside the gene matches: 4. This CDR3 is CASKGQGGDTQYF. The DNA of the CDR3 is TGTGCCAGTAAGGGACAGGGCGGAGATACGCAGTATTTT. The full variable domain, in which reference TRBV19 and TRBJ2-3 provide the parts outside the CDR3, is DGGITQSPKYLFRKEGQNVTLSCEQNLNHDAMYWYRQDPGQGLRLIYYSQIVNDFQKGDIAEGYSVSREKKESFPLTVTSAQKNPTAFYLCASKGQGGDTQYFGPGTRLTVL.

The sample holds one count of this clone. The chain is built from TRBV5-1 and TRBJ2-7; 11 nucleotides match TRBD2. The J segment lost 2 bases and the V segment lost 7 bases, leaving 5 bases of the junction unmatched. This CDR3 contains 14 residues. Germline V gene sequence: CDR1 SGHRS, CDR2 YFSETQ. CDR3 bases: TGCGCCAGCGGGACTAGCGGAGGTGCCTACGAGCAGTACTTC. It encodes CASGTSGGAYEQYF.

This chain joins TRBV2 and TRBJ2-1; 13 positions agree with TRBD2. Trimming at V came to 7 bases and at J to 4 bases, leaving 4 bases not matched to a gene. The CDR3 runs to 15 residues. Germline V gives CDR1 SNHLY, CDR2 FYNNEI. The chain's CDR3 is CASTRTSGGYNEQFF. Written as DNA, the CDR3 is TGTGCCAGCACCAGGACTAGCGGGGGTTACAATGAGCAGTTCTTC.